Presented here are 19 T cell receptor beta chains from one specimen sequenced in a study of shared clonotypes between healthy human individuals. Sequencing used immunoSEQ multiplex PCR; TCRdb keeps in-frame clones, though not all of them. The repertoire holds some 2 million clones, with 85% to 95% as singletons. The sequenced sample was naive CD4+ T cells sorted from blood. Subset specified: CD45RA+ positively selected. The receptors come from a man between 18 and 35 years old in good health.

As regards this clone: With a much larger clone just one base away, this may be a read error. Other DNA sequences in this sample translate to the same CDR3. This chain uses TRBV18 with TRBJ2-7, with D hard to call. V dropped 3 bases and J dropped 0 bases, with 6 bases sitting between them. The CDR3 has 13 amino acids. Germline CDR1 KGHSH, CDR2 LQKENI. The CDR3, as DNA: TGTGCCAGCTCACCCGCGAGCTCCTACGAGCAGTACTTC. Encoded protein: CASSPASSYEQYF.

This chain uses TRBV27 with TRBJ2-1; 7 positions match TRBD2. The CDR3 has 18 residues. V shed 5 bases, J shed 5 bases, and the junction held 18 bases outside the gene matches. Germline V gene data show CDR1 as MNHEY and CDR2 as SMNVEV (reference sequence). In DNA, the CDR3 is TGTGCCAGCAGTCCCCAAGGTGGGTGGTCTAGCGGACACAATGAGCAGTTCTTC. This codes for CASSPQGGWSSGHNEQFF.

This sequence joins TRBV29-1 and TRBJ2-5, with 11 nucleotides matching TRBD1. The germline V gene has CDR1 SQVTM and CDR2 ANQGSEA. Trimming removed 7 bases from V and 3 bases from J; junction bases left unmatched: 7. The CDR3 loop spans 14 amino acids. CDR3 nucleotide sequence: TGCAGCGACAAACCGGGACAGGGGGAAGAGACCCAGTACTTC. It codes for CSDKPGQGEETQYF. Variable domain in full (rest from reference TRBV29-1 and TRBJ2-5): SAVISQKPSRDICQRGTSLTIQCQVDSQVTMMFWYRQQPGQSLTLIATANQGSEATYESGFVIDKFPISRPNLTFSTLTVSNMSPEDSSIYLCSDKPGQGEETQYFGPGTRLLVL.

The V gene is TRBV4-1, the J gene TRBJ2-1; the D is unclear. CDR1 is MGHRA, CDR2 YSYEKL, per germline. Trimming left V 2 bases short and J 9 bases short, with 26 bases between. This CDR3 has 18 amino acids. The CDR3 here is CASSQIRVPPSENSEQFF. The CDR3 bases are TGCGCCAGCAGCCAAATTCGAGTCCCCCCGTCCGAGAACAGTGAGCAGTTCTTC.

The rearrangement uses TRBV7-9 and TRBJ2-7; 8 bases line up with TRBD2. Germline V gene sequence: CDR1 SEHNR, CDR2 FQNEAQ (reference sequence). After removal of 5 bases from V and 2 bases from J, the junction contained 5 bases not matched to a gene. The CDR3 is 14 amino acids. The CDR3 sequence is CASSPAGVTYEQYF. The CDR3 DNA reads TGTGCCAGCAGCCCAGCGGGAGTCACCTACGAGCAGTACTTC.

The gene calls are TRBV5-1 and TRBJ2-2; TRBD1 agrees at 8 bases. The CDR3 runs 15 residues. The V segment lost 4 bases and the J segment 7 bases; nucleotides outside the gene matches: 9. Germline CDR1 SGHRS, CDR2 YFSETQ. The chain's CDR3 is CASSLDREFGGELFF. DNA for the CDR3: TGCGCCAGCAGCCTGGACAGGGAGTTTGGCGGGGAGCTGTTTTTT.

J is TRBJ1-5 and V is TRBV7-6; D remains unclear. The V gene lost 5 bases and the J gene lost 2 bases, with 13 bases spanning the gap. The CDR3 is made up of 15 amino acids. Germline CDR1 SGHVS, CDR2 FNYEAQ. This CDR3 reads CASSPVAVGNQPQHF. The CDR3 bases are TGTGCCAGCAGCCCCGTGGCAGTCGGCAATCAGCCCCAGCATTTT.

This rearrangement joins TRBV7-9 to TRBJ1-2, with unresolved D. Trimming cost V 3 bases and J 0 bases, with 11 bases left between them. Germline CDR1 is SEHNR and CDR2 is FQNEAQ (reference sequence). The CDR3 is 15 residues long. The CDR3 DNA follows: TGTGCCAGCAGCTTGACCGGGATCCCTAACTATGGCTACACCTTC. Amino acid sequence: CASSLTGIPNYGYTF.

The V and J genes are TRBV4-3 and TRBJ2-5; 7 positions match TRBD2. CDR1 LGHNA and CDR2 YSLEER come from the germline V gene. CDR3 size: 16 residues. With V trimmed by 4 bases and J by 0 bases, 8 bases remained unmatched. CDR3 in DNA: TGCGCCAGCAGCCTTGACCAGCGGGGATACCAAGAGACCCAGTACTTC. Amino acids: CASSLDQRGYQETQYF.

The V gene is TRBV7-6, the J gene TRBJ1-4, with D unresolved. The CDR3 is made up of 14 amino acids. V was pared by 3 bases and J by 0 bases, with 5 bases between. The germline CDR1 and CDR2 sequences are SGHVS and FNYEAQ. The CDR3 sequence: CASSFGTTNEKLFF. CDR3 DNA: TGTGCCAGCAGCTTCGGGACAACTAATGAAAAACTGTTTTTT.

The chain joins TRBV5-1 to TRBJ2-3; 8 bases agree with TRBD1. There are 16 residues in the CDR3. The V and J ends lost 4 bases and 1 base, in that order; junction bases with no gene match: 8. Germline CDR1 reads SGHRS; CDR2 reads YFSETQ. The CDR3 DNA is TGCGCCAGCAGCCCTCAGGGGGCGTCGGGCACAGATACGCAGTATTTT. The encoded protein is CASSPQGASGTDTQYF.

As for this clone: At the DNA level, this CDR3 is encoded by other sequences in the same sample as well. The chain carries TRBV2 and TRBJ2-2; either TRBD1 or TRBD2 may supply D (5 bases each). Trimming removed 6 bases from V and 1 base from J, with 9 bases in between. There are 14 residues in the CDR3. Germline assignment: CDR1 SNHLY and CDR2 FYNNEI. CDR3 sequence: CASRGEMNTGELFF. The DNA of the CDR3 is TGTGCCAGCAGGGGGGAAATGAACACCGGGGAGCTGTTTTTT. Using reference TRBV2 and TRBJ2-2 for the parts outside the CDR3, the full variable domain is EPEVTQTPSHQVTQMGQEVILRCVPISNHLYFYWYRQILGQKVEFLVSFYNNEISEKSEIFDDQFSVERPDGSNFTLKIRSTKLEDSAMYFCASRGEMNTGELFFGEGSRLTVL.

The chain has TRBV19 and TRBJ2-7; TRBD1 agrees at 8 bases. CDR1 and CDR2 from the germline V gene are LNHDA and SQIVND (reference sequence). The CDR3 extends over 15 amino acids. Trimming removed 1 base from V and 2 bases from J; junction bases left unmatched: 4. The CDR3 loop is CASSIGRDRTYEQYF. CDR3 nucleotides: TGTGCCAGTAGTATAGGGCGGGACAGGACCTACGAGCAGTACTTC.

The chain recombines TRBV19 with TRBJ1-2; 7 nucleotides match TRBD1. V shed 7 bases and J 8 bases; nucleotides not matched to a gene: 10. This CDR3 contains 13 residues. The germline CDR1 and CDR2 sequences are LNHDA and SQIVND (reference sequence). CDR3 coding DNA: TGTGCCAGTAACCCGACAGGGCCTACGGGCTACACCTTC. Translation gives CASNPTGPTGYTF. Supplemented by reference TRBV19 and TRBJ1-2, the full variable domain reads DGGITQSPKYLFRKEGQNVTLSCEQNLNHDAMYWYRQDPGQGLRLIYYSQIVNDFQKGDIAEGYSVSREKKESFPLTVTSAQKNPTAFYLCASNPTGPTGYTFGSGTRLTVV.

The V call is TRBV28, the J call TRBJ2-2; a possible D gene is TRBD1 (6 bases). Germline V gene lookup returns CDR1 MDHEN and CDR2 SYDVKM. Trimming removed 3 bases from V and 4 bases from J, with 9 bases in between. The length of the CDR3 is 14 residues. Written as DNA, the CDR3 is TGTGCCAGCAGTTTCGGACAGCGCACCGGGGAGCTGTTTTTT. As protein: CASSFGQRTGELFF.

This chain joins TRBV7-9 and TRBJ1-4; possible D gene TRBD1, 6 bases. The CDR3 runs to 17 residues. Germline V lookup: CDR1 SEHNR, CDR2 FQNEAQ (reference sequence). V lost 3 bases and J 0 bases, leaving 14 bases between the germline ends. The CDR3 is CASSLGRGYATNEKLFF. The DNA for the CDR3 is TGTGCCAGCAGCTTGGGCAGGGGATATGCAACTAATGAAAAACTGTTTTTT.

This clone was seen once. The chain carries TRBV18 and TRBJ2-5; TRBD2 matches at 9 bases. The CDR3 covers 19 residues. Per germline, CDR1 KGHSH and CDR2 LQKENI. The trim removed 0 bases at V and 5 bases at J, leaving 16 bases unmatched. For the CDR3, the DNA is TGTGCCAGCTCACCACCCAGAGGGCCGGCTAGCGGGATGTCTGAGACCCAGTACTTC. It specifies CASSPPRGPASGMSETQYF.

This chain links TRBV5-4 with TRBJ1-1, with unresolved D. With 5 bases removed from V and 1 base from J, the gap between germline ends came to 9 bases. Germline CDR1 reads SGHNT; CDR2 reads YYREEE (reference sequence). CDR3 length equals 13 residues. The CDR3 nucleotides read TGTGCCAGCAGGTGGGGAGCGAACACTGAAGCTTTCTTT. Translation: CASRWGANTEAFF.

The chain is built from TRBV30 and TRBJ2-3; perhaps TRBD2 as D (6 bases). Germline CDR1 is GTSNPN and CDR2 is SVGIG (reference sequence). The CDR3 has 13 amino acids. Trimming removed 1 base from V and 4 bases from J, with 9 bases in between. The CDR3 sequence is CAWSGRGSDTQYF. The CDR3 nucleotides are TGTGCCTGGAGTGGGAGGGGCTCAGATACGCAGTATTTT.